Sequencing of this T cell receptor beta chain was carried out in a study of Tregs in tolerant kidney transplant recipients. Study-level results: Biological reproducibility was not directly addressed, but technical replication error appeared minimal.

Thawed PBMCs were FACS-sorted into unstimulated CD4+CD25+CD127- regulatory T cells, CD4+CD25- non-regulatory cells, CD4 and CD8 cells. Worth noting for this clone: Its antigen is not known.

This table comes from immunoSEQ multiplex PCR, and its TCRdb copy is limited to in-frame clones, with some not included. The data contain about 240,000 clones, about 80% of them seen just once; the ten biggest clones take up around 0.61%. The sequenced material came from CD4+ T cells from blood. This receptor was taken from a human donor in good health.

As DNA, the CDR3 is TGTGCCAGCCGGACAGGAAGAGGGTTTAGTGAAAAACTGTTTTTT. Translating gives CASRTGRGFSEKLFF. The chain recombines TRBV2 with TRBJ1-4, with 7 bases matching TRBD1. Germline values: CDR1 SNHLY, CDR2 FYNNEI. There are 15 residues in the CDR3. J gave up 7 bases and V 8 bases, and 13 bases lay outside the gene matches.